This T cell receptor beta chain was profiled in a study of regulatory T cells in long-lasting Graves disease. Background on the study: Antithyroid drugs had been given to newly diagnosed Graves' patients for under 3 months.

This clonotype has a count of ten or more. Time point meaning: newly diagnosed GD, antithyroid drugs for less than 3 months. With RNA extracted from PBMCs as input, the TCR library was made. Construction of the TCR beta libraries employed iRepertoire HTBI primers in conjunction with Arm-PCR of CDR3 regions. Via MiXCR, TCRdb re-called the multiplex PCR reads, giving one row per CDR3 protein. The sample consists of fewer than 650,000 distinct CDR3 sequences, less than 20% of them appearing once. These same records also appear under a second study, on T cells in Graves' hyperthyroidism and ophthalmopathy.

The clonotype was recovered from a woman in her 30s with Graves disease. Sample: peripheral blood mononuclear cells (PBMCs), taken at new diagnosis, from a patient treated with antithyroid drugs.

The chain's CDR3 is CSARLGASWDTEAFF. The CDR3 DNA is TGCAGTGCTAGACTGGGGGCGAGTTGGGACACTGAAGCTTTCTTT. The chain carries TRBV20-1 and TRBJ1-1, with a possible D match to TRBD1 (6 bases). Germline V lookup: CDR1 DFQATT, CDR2 SNEGSKA (reference sequence). There are 15 residues in the CDR3. V was shortened by 2 bases and J by 3 bases, with 16 bases between the two germline ends.